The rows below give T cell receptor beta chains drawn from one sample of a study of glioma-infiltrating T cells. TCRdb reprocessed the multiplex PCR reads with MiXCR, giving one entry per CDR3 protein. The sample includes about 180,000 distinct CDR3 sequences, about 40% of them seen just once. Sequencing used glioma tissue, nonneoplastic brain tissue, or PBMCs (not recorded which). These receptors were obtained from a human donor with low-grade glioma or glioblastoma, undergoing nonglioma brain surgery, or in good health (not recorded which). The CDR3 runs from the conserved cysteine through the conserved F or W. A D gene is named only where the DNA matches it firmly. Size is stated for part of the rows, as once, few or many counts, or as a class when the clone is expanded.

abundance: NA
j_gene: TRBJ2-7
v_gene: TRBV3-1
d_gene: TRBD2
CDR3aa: CASSHSVSPGGSEQYF
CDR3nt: TGTGCCAGCAGCCACTCAGTCTCCCCGGGAGGGTCGGAGCAGTACTTC

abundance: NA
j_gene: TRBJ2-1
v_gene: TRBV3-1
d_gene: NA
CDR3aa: CASSRATHLYNEEFF
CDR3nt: TGTGCCAGCAGCCGAGCGACTCACCTCTACAATGAGGAGTTCTTC

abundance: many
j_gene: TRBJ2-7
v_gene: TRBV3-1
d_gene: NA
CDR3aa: CASSQDRSSYEQYF
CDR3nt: TGTGCCAGCAGCCAAGACAGGAGCTCCTACGAGCAGTACTTC

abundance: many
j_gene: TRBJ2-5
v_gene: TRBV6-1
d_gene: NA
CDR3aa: CASSNTAETQYF
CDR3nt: TGTGCCAGCAGTAACACCGCAGAGACCCAGTACTTC

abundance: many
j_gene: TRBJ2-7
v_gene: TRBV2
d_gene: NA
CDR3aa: CASSVGGGSEQYF
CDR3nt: TGTGCCAGCAGTGTGGGGGGAGGAAGCGAGCAGTACTTC

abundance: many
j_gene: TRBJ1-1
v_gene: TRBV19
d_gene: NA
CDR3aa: CARAIPGHPNTEAFF
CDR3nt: TGTGCCAGAGCGATACCGGGACATCCGAACACTGAAGCTTTCTTT

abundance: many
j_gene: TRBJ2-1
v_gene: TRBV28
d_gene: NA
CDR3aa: CASSSPSGIGNEQFF
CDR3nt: TGTGCCAGCAGTTCCCCCTCCGGGATAGGCAATGAGCAGTTCTTC

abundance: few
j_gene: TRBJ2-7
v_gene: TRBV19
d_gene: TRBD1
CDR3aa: CATSRDSSYEQYF
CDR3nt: TGTGCCACTTCCCGGGACAGCTCCTACGAGCAGTACTTC

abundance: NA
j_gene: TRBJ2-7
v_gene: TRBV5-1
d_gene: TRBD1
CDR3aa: CASSYGQGKFDEQYF
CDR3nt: TGCGCCAGCAGCTACGGACAGGGAAAGTTCGACGAGCAGTACTTC

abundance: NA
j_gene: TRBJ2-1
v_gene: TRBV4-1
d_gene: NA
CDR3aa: CASIQATGSSLVEQFF
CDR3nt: TGCGCCAGCATCCAGGCAACCGGGTCTTCCTTAGTTGAGCAGTTCTTC

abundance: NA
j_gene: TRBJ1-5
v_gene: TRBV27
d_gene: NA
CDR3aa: CASSLPGYNKPQHF
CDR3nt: TGTGCCAGCAGTTTACCGGGGTACAATAAGCCCCAGCATTTT

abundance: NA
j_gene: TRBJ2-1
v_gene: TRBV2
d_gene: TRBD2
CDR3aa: CASSPGLAGGFERFF
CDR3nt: TGTGCCAGCAGCCCCGGACTAGCGGGAGGGTTTGAGCGGTTCTTC

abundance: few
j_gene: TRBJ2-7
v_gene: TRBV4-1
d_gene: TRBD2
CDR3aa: CASSHVAGGSYEQYF
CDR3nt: TGCGCCAGCAGCCACGTAGCGGGAGGATCTTACGAGCAGTACTTC

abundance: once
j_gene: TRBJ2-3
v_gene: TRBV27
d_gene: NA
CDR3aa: CASSLSGTEATDEQYF
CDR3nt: TGTGCCAGCAGTTTATCGGGGACGGAGGCTACAGATGAGCAGTATTTT

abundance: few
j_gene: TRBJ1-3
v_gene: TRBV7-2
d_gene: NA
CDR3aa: CASSLQGHGNTIYF
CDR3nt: TGTGCCAGCAGCTTACAGGGGCACGGAAACACCATATATTTT

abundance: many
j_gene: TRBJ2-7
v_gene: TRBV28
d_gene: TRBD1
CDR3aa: CASSKPGTATYEQYF
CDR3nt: TGTGCCAGCAGCAAACCCGGGACAGCGACCTACGAGCAGTACTTC

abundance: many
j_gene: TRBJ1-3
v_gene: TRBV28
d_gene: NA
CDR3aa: CASSIIGTGNTIYF
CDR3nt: TGTGCCAGCAGTATAATTGGGACAGGAAACACCATATATTTT